The subject of this entry is one TCR beta chain. The antigen is not known. Trimming cost V 0 bases and J 5 bases; bases outside gene matches: 9. The CDR3 runs to 16 residues. Germline assignment: CDR1 SQVTM and CDR2 ANQGSEA. 13 Jbeta primers and 60 Vbeta primers were used for the PCR. Some clones are missing from TCRdb's copy, which holds only in-frame ones; the method was immunoSEQ multiplex PCR. The table records some 150,000 clones, 65% to 80% of them present only once. These data belong to a study of cytomegalovirus exposure and HLA in healthy donors. Findings and caveats of the study: A later analysis linked a missense DCLRE1C variant to TCR beta V- and J-gene trimming. Earlier analysis looked at TCR beta V segments, and most were productive about 87% or about 30% of the time. A later analysis showed HLA-associated TCR beta chains outstripping equally common others in clonal expansion.

The sequenced sample was PBMCs. The rearrangement joins TRBV29-1 to TRBJ2-3; 9 nucleotides line up with TRBD2. This clonotype was sampled from a woman in her 40s in good health and CMV-seronegative. The CDR3 loop reads CSVEDLGSGRGDTQYF. DNA of the CDR3: TGCAGCGTTGAAGATCTCGGTAGCGGGAGAGGAGATACGCAGTATTTT.